This record covers a single T cell receptor (beta chain). Its antigen is undetermined. Germline CDR1 and CDR2: SQVTM and ANQGSEA. This CDR3 contains 14 residues. J gave up 3 bases and V 3 bases, and 8 bases lay outside the gene matches. This sample stems from a study of T cell responses to AZD1222 COVID-19 vaccine. Here immunoSEQ multiplex PCR was the method, and the copy in TCRdb shows in-frame clones only, minus some. The sample holds 150,000 to 200,000 clones, 85% to 95% seen once. Study-wide results and caveats: Baseline serology detected seropositivity in only 5 to 7 AZD1222 recipients. Donors were largely white British and mainly female; clonal diversity was possibly underestimated.

Sequenced material: peripheral blood, taken on day 0 of AZD1222 vaccination. This receptor was identified in an adult in good health. The chain recombines TRBV29-1 with TRBJ2-7; 7 bases match TRBD2. The CDR3 region has the DNA TGCAGCGTTGAGGCGGCCGGGGGGAGCTACGAGCAGTACTTC. The encoded protein is CSVEAAGGSYEQYF.